The 3 T cell receptor beta chains in this list originate from one sample, sequenced in a study of shared clonotypes between healthy human individuals. Some clones are missing from TCRdb's copy, which holds only in-frame ones; the method was immunoSEQ multiplex PCR. The table records over 1.5 million clones, 95% to 99% of them present only once. Sequencing was done on a sample of naive CD4+ T cells sorted from blood. This sample's subset: CD45RA+ positively selected. Receptors originate from a man aged 25 to 40 in good health.

To note about this clone: At the DNA level, this CDR3 is encoded by other sequences in the same sample as well. This chain uses TRBV5-4 with TRBJ2-3, with a weak D call TRBD2 (6 bases). The V end lost 0 bases, the J end lost 2 bases, and 10 bases lay between the germline ends. CDR3 length: 15 residues. Germline CDR1 is SGHNT and CDR2 is YYREEE (reference sequence). The CDR3 loop reads CASSLGSGVTDTQYF. In DNA, the CDR3 is TGTGCCAGCAGCTTGGGTAGCGGCGTCACAGATACGCAGTATTTT.

V usage is TRBV9 and J usage is TRBJ2-6; tentative D call: TRBD1 (6 bases). V lost 4 bases, J lost 0 bases, and 14 bases lay in between. The CDR3 contains 17 residues. From germline, CDR1 is SGDLS and CDR2 YYNGEE. The CDR3 bases are TGTGCCAGCAGCACCCGGGACAAAAACTCTGGGGCCAACGTCCTGACTTTC. Protein: CASSTRDKNSGANVLTF.

The chain couples TRBV9 to TRBJ1-3; D gene ambiguous. Germline assignment: CDR1 SGDLS and CDR2 YYNGEE. V lost 0 bases and J 5 bases, leaving 9 bases between the germline ends. The CDR3 has 14 amino acids. The CDR3 region is CASSVAGSRNTIYF. The CDR3 region has the DNA TGTGCCAGCAGCGTAGCGGGGAGTCGAAACACCATATATTTT.